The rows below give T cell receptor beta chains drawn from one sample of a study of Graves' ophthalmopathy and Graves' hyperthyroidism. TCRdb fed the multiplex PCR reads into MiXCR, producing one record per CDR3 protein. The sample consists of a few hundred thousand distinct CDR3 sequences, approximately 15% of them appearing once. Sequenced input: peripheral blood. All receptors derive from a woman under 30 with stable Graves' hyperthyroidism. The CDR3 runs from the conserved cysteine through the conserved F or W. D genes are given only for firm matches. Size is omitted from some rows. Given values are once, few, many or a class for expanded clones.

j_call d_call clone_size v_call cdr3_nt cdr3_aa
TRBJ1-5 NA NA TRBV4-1 TGCGCCAGCAGCCAAGGACCGGTCAACAATCAGCCCCAGCATTTT CASSQGPVNNQPQHF
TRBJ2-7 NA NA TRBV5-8 TGTGCCAGCAGCTGGGGGTCGAAGGGGTGGCAGTACTTC CASSWGSKGWQYF
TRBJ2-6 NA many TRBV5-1 TGCGCCAGCAGCAACAGGGAATCTGGGGCCAACGTCCTGACTTTC CASSNRESGANVLTF
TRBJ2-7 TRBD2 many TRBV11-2 TGTGCCAGCAGCAAACTAGCGGGGGGAACCGGGGGTGAGCAGTACTTC CASSKLAGGTGGEQYF
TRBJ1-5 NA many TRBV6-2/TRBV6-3 TGTGCCAGCAGTCCTGCTGGGGGCACTCAGCCCCAGCATTTT CASSPAGGTQPQHF
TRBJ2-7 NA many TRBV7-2 TGTGCCAGCAGCCTTCCCCCCGGTCACGAGCAGTACTTC CASSLPPGHEQYF
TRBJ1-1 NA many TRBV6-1 TGTGCCAGCAGTGCCCCTCGGGTTCCGAACACTGAAGCTTTCTTT CASSAPRVPNTEAFF
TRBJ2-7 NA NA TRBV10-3 TGTGCCATCAGTGTTGAAGCGGAGTCCTACGAGCAGTACTTC CAISVEAESYEQYF
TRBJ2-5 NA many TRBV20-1 TGCAGTGCTAGAGACGAGGAGGGAAGAGAGACCCAGTACTTC CSARDEEGRETQYF
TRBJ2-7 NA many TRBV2 TGTGCCAGCAGTGAGGAGGGTTCGATCTCCTACGAGCAGTACTTC CASSEEGSISYEQYF
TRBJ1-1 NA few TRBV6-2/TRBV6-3 TGTGCCAGCAGTTATATTGCCTACACTGAAGCTTTCTTT CASSYIAYTEAFF
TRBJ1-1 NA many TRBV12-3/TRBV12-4 TGTGCCAGCAGTCCAGGGAAGGGGACTAGCACTGAAGCTTTCTTT CASSPGKGTSTEAFF
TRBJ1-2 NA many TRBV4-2 TGTGCCAGCAGCCGAGCCCCCGCAGGGGACTATGGCTACACCTTC CASSRAPAGDYGYTF
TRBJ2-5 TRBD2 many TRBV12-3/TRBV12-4 TGTGCCAGCAGTTTTAGACAGCGATTTGGGCTAGCGGAATTCCAAGAGACCCAGTACTTC CASSFRQRFGLAEFQETQYF
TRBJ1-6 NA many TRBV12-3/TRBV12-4 TGTGCCAGCAGTCCGGGGACTGGCTCACCCCTCCACTTT CASSPGTGSPLHF
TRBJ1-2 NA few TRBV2 TGTGCCAGCAGTGGTACAAGGGCAAACTATGGCTACACCTTC CASSGTRANYGYTF
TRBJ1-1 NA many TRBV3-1 TGTGCCAGCAGCCAAGATCCCTCCAGGGTCTTGAGGAGGAACACTGAAGCTTTCTTT CASSQDPSRVLRRNTEAFF
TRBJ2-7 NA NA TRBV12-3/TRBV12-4 TGTGCCAGCAGTCCGGAAAGGGGCAGGGGGGGCTCCTACGAGCAGTACTTC CASSPERGRGGSYEQYF
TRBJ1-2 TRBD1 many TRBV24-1 TGTGCCACCAGTGATAACAGGGGGCCAGGTGAAATAGGCTACACCTTC CATSDNRGPGEIGYTF
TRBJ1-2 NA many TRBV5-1 TGCGCCAGCAGCACCGGGATCTATGGCTACACCTTC CASSTGIYGYTF
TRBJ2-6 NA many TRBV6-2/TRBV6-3 TGTGCCAGCAGGGGCCAATGGGGGTCTGGGGCCAACGTCCTGACTTTC CASRGQWGSGANVLTF
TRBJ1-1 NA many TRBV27 TGTGCCAGCAGTTTGTCCGCGGCCGATTGGGACCTGTTGAACACTGAAGCTTTCTTT CASSLSAADWDLLNTEAFF
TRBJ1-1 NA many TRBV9 TGTGCCAGCAGCGTAGCTACGGGGGGGTTGAACACTGAAGCTTTCTTT CASSVATGGLNTEAFF
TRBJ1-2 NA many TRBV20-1 TGCAGTGCAGTTGGGGGAGGAGATGGCTACACCTTC CSAVGGGDGYTF
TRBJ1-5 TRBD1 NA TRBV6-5 TGTGCCAGCAGTTACCGAGGACAGGGCGGGAATCAGCCCCAGCATTTT CASSYRGQGGNQPQHF
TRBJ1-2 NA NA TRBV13 TGTGCCAGCAGCATTCGAAACCGGGACCCCCAGGGGAATGGCTACACCTTC CASSIRNRDPQGNGYTF
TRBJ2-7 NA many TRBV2 TGTGCCACTAATTTGGGCGAGCAGTACTTC CATNLGEQYF
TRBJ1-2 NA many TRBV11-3 TGTGCCAGCAGCCCCCAGGGCCCAGGGTATGGCTACACCTTC CASSPQGPGYGYTF
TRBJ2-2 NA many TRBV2 TGTGCCAGCAGTGCCCGGGGGGCTAGTACCGGGGAGCTGTTTTTT CASSARGASTGELFF
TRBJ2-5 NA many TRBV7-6 TGTGCCAGCAGCTTAGCCGAGTACGGAGAGACCCAGTACTTC CASSLAEYGETQYF
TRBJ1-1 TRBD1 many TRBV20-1 TGCAGTGTCGACAGGGCCGCTGAAGCTTTCTTT CSVDRAAEAFF
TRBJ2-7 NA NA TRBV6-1 TGTGCCAGCAGTGTGCCGGGTGCGTCCTACGAGCAGTACTTC CASSVPGASYEQYF
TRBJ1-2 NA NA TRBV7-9 TGTGCCAGCAGCACGGGAAAGGGGGTTAACTATGGCTACACCTTC CASSTGKGVNYGYTF
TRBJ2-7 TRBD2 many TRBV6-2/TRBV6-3 TGTGCCAGCGAGGTAGCGGGGGCTTCCTACGAGCAGTACTTC CASEVAGASYEQYF
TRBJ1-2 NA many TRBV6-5 TGTGCCAGCAATACAATCTATGGCTACACCTTC CASNTIYGYTF
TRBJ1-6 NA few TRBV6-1 TGTGCCAGCAGTGATCAATCACCCCTCCACTTT CASSDQSPLHF
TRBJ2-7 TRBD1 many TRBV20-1 TGCAGTGCCCGGGACAGGACTTCCTACGAGCAGTACTTC CSARDRTSYEQYF
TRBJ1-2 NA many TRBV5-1 TGCGCCAGCAGCCCAGAACACGGGGGCCTAGAAGGCTACACCTTC CASSPEHGGLEGYTF
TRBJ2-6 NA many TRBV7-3 TGTGCCAGCAGCCTTAACTCTGGGGCCAACGTCCTGACTTTC CASSLNSGANVLTF
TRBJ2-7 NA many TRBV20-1 TGCAGTGCTAGTCGGGATCACGAGCAGTACTTC CSASRDHEQYF